The 10 T cell receptor beta chains presented below share a single source sample, sequenced in a study of cytomegalovirus exposure and HLA in healthy donors. Use of 60 Vbeta and 13 Jbeta primers characterized the PCR. Clones were sequenced by immunoSEQ multiplex PCR, and TCRdb holds only the in-frame ones, with some missing. The table lists about 180,000 clones, under 80% of them singletons. The source material was PBMCs. Source of these receptors: a human donor in good health.

This chain joins TRBV30 and TRBJ2-7, with 12 bases aligning to TRBD1. V shed 0 bases and J 6 bases; nucleotides not matched to a gene: 3. Germline V gives CDR1 GTSNPN, CDR2 SVGIG (reference sequence). The CDR3 loop spans 14 amino acids. CDR3 in amino acids: CAWSVGTGGCEQYF. CDR3 in DNA: TGTGCCTGGAGTGTAGGGACAGGGGGCTGCGAGCAGTACTTC. Based on the CDR3 plus reference TRBV30 and TRBJ2-7, the full variable domain is SQTIHQWPATLVQPVGSPLSLECTVEGTSNPNLYWYRQAAGRGLQLLFYSVGIGQISSEVPQNLSASRPQDRQFILSSKKLLLSDSGFYLCAWSVGTGGCEQYFGPGTRLTVT.

This clone showed up just a few times. This chain uses TRBV25-1 with TRBJ1-4, with TRBD1 identical over 7 bases. V lost 5 bases and J lost 8; bases outside the gene matches: 14. The germline V gene has CDR1 MGHDK and CDR2 SYGVNS. The CDR3 length is 16 residues. This chain's CDR3 is CASSLAGQRAEEKLFF. The CDR3 DNA sequence: TGTGCCAGCAGTTTGGCGGGACAGCGGGCTGAGGAAAAACTGTTTTTT.

The chain recombines TRBV10-1 with TRBJ2-1, with D unresolved. Trimming cost V 2 bases and J 4 bases, with 12 bases left between them. The germline V gene has CDR1 WNHNN and CDR2 SYGVQD (reference sequence). The length of the CDR3 is 15 residues. The CDR3 sequence: CASSERMGRYNEQFF. CDR3 coding DNA: TGCGCCAGCAGTGAGAGAATGGGCAGGTACAATGAGCAGTTCTTC.

This rearrangement joins TRBV6-5 to TRBJ2-3; TRBD2 is a possible D gene (5 bases). The CDR3 is 13 residues long. Germline V gene sequence: CDR1 MNHEY, CDR2 SVGAGI. V shed 4 bases and J shed 5 bases, with 10 bases lying between them. The CDR3 coding sequence is TGTGCCAGCAGTTCCCCCCGGGGAGATACGCAGTATTTT. Its translation is CASSSPRGDTQYF.

The V and J genes are TRBV6-5 and TRBJ1-6; TRBD1 is a possible D gene (6 bases). V dropped 6 bases and J dropped 13 bases, with 16 bases sitting between them. Germline CDR1 reads MNHEY; CDR2 reads SVGAGI. CDR3 size: 13 residues. CDR3 in DNA: TGTGCCAGCAGGGGGGACGGACAGATCCCCCTCCACTTT. Residues: CASRGDGQIPLHF.

The chain carries TRBV30 and TRBJ2-3, with D tentatively TRBD2 (10 bases). The CDR3 loop spans 22 amino acids. Germline V gives CDR1 GTSNPN, CDR2 SVGIG (reference sequence). V gave up 8 bases and J gave up 4 bases, with 43 bases separating them. The CDR3 nucleotides read TGTGCCGCAACTCCCCGGACAGGGGACGTCCGGAGCGGGGGGGCCACAGCAGATACGCAGTATTTT. Translation gives CAATPRTGDVRSGGATADTQYF.

The DNA of the CDR3 is TGCGCCAGCACACTTGGCGGGGGGGGCACTGAAGCTTTCTTT. Its protein product is CASTLGGGGTEAFF. The chain combines TRBV5-1 with TRBJ1-1; D is perhaps TRBD1 (5 bases). The CDR3 has 14 residues. Germline-derived CDR1 and CDR2 are SGHRS and YFSETQ. V lost 6 bases and J 4 bases, leaving 16 bases between the germline ends. The full variable domain, rest sourced from reference TRBV5-1 and TRBJ1-1, is KAGVTQTPRYLIKTRGQQVTLSCSPISGHRSVSWYQQTPGQGLQFLFEYFSETQRNKGNFPGRFSGRQFSNSRSEMNVSTLELGDSALYLCASTLGGGGTEAFFGQGTRLTVV.

This chain uses TRBV5-6 with TRBJ2-3, with 9 bases identical to TRBD2. V lost 4 bases to trimming and J lost 5 bases; unmatched junction nucleotides: 11. Germline V CDR1 and CDR2: SGHDT, YYEEEE. The CDR3 is made up of 16 amino acids. CDR3 DNA: TGTGCCAGCAGCCCCTGGACTAGCGCTGGGGAAGATACGCAGTATTTT. It codes for CASSPWTSAGEDTQYF. Together with reference TRBV5-6 and TRBJ2-3, the CDR3 gives the full variable domain: DAGVTQSPTHLIKTRGQQVTLRCSPKSGHDTVSWYQQALGQGPQFIFQYYEEEERQRGNFPDRFSGHQFPNYSSELNVNALLLGDSALYLCASSPWTSAGEDTQYFGPGTRLTVL.

The chain joins TRBV4-3 to TRBJ2-5; 8 bases agree with TRBD1. Trimming removed 0 bases from V and 3 bases from J; junction bases left unmatched: 3. The CDR3 sequence is 15 residues long. CDR1 is LGHNA and CDR2 is YSLEER in the germline V gene. CDR3 bases: TGCGCCAGCAGCCAAGATGGACAGGGAAAAGAGACCCAGTACTTC. It encodes CASSQDGQGKETQYF.

The V and J genes are TRBV5-4 and TRBJ2-1; unclear D gene. The CDR3 contains 13 residues. CDR1 is SGHNT, CDR2 YYREEE, per germline (reference sequence). Trimming left V 4 bases short and J 10 bases short, with 15 bases between. The CDR3 DNA reads as TGTGCCAGCAGCCTGGCCCCCCTCCAGGAGCAGTTCTTC. Protein sequence: CASSLAPLQEQFF.